The 2 T cell receptor beta chains reported below all come from one sample, sequenced in a study of shared clonotypes between healthy human individuals. The table came from immunoSEQ multiplex PCR; TCRdb's copy has only in-frame clones and leaves some out. The data contain approximately 2.4 million clones, approximately 94% of them singletons. The sequenced material came from naive CD4+ T cells sorted from blood. The subset denotes: CD45RA+ positively selected. These receptors originate from a young man in good health.

This rearrangement joins TRBV6-1 to TRBJ2-3; D gene ambiguous. V lost 4 bases to trimming and J lost 1 base, with 6 bases between them. In germline, CDR1 is MNHNS, CDR2 SASEGT. The CDR3 consists of 13 residues. CDR3 region: CASSVDRTDTQYF. The CDR3 bases are TGTGCCAGCAGTGTAGACCGCACAGATACGCAGTATTTT.

This chain links TRBV29-1 with TRBJ1-4; D might be TRBD1 (5 bases). This CDR3 spans 13 amino acids. In germline, CDR1 is SQVTM, CDR2 ANQGSEA. The germline V and J ends were trimmed by 7 bases and 3 bases, with 12 bases remaining between them. CDR3 coding DNA: TGCAGCGCCGGCAGGGCCCCTAATGAAAAACTGTTTTTT. This gives the protein CSAGRAPNEKLFF.